This T cell receptor (beta chain) was retrieved from a study of early T cells in non-severe SARS-CoV-2 infection. This clonotype was observed a handful of times. This CDR3 comprises 14 residues. Germline CDR1 WSHSY, CDR2 SAAADI. Trimming left V 6 bases short and J 2 bases short, with 12 bases between. TCRdb used MiXCR to reprocess the 5' RACE reads, holding one entry per CDR3 protein. The sample lists over 50,000 distinct CDR3 sequences; 15% were seen once. The origin of this receptor is an adult who was a healthcare worker with PCR-confirmed SARS-CoV-2 infection or an uninfected control (not recorded which). Sequenced material: whole blood, taken at baseline. The chain couples TRBV10-2 to TRBJ2-3; D not certain. CDR3 bases: TGCGCCAGCAGATCCGACCCGCACACAGATACGCAGTATTTT. Translation gives CASRSDPHTDTQYF.